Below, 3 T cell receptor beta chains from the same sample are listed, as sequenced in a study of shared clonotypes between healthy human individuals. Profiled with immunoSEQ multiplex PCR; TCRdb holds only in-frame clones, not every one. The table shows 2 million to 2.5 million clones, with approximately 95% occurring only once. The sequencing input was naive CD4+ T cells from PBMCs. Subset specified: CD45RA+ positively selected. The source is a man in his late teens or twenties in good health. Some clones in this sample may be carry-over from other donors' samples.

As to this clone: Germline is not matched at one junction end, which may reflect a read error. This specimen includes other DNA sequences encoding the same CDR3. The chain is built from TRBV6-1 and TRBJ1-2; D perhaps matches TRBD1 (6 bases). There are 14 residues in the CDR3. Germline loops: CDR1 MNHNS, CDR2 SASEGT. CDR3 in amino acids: CASREGGTNYGYTF. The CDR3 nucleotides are TGTGCCAGCAGGGAAGGGGGTACTAACTATGGCTACACCTTC.

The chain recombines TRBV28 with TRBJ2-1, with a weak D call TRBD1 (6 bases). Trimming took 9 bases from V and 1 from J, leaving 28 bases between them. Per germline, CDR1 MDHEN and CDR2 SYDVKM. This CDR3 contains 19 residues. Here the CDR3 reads CARPKTGRKIVGSYNEQFF. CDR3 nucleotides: TGTGCCAGGCCTAAAACAGGGAGAAAAATAGTCGGGTCCTACAATGAGCAGTTCTTC.

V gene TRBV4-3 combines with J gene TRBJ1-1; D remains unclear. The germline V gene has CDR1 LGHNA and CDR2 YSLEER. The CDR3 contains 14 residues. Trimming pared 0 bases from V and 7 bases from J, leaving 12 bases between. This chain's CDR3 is CASSQDSNAIEAFF. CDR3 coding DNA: TGCGCCAGCAGCCAAGACAGCAATGCAATTGAAGCTTTCTTT.